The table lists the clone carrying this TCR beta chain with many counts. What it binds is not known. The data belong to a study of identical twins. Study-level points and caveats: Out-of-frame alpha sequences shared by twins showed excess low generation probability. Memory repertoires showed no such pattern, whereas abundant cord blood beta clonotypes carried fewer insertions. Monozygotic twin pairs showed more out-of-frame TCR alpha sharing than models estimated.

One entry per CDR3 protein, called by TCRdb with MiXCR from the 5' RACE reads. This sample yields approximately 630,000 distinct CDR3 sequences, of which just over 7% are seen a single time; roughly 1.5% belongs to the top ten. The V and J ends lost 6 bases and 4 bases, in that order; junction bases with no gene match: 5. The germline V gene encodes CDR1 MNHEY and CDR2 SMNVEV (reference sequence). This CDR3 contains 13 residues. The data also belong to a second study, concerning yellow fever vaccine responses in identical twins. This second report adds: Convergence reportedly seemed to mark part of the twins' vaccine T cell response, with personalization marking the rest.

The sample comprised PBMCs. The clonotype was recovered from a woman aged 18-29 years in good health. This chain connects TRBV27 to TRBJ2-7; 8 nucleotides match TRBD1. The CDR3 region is CASSSGTGYEQYF. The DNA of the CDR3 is TGTGCCAGCAGCTCCGGGACAGGTTACGAGCAGTACTTC.